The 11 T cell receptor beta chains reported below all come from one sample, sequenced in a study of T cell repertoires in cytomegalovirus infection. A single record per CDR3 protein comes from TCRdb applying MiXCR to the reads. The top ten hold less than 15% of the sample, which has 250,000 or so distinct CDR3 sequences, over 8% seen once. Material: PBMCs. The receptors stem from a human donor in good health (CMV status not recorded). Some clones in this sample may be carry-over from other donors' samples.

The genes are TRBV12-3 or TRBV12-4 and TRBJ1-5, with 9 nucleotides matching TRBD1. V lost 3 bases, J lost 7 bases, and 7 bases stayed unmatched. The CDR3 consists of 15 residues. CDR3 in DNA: TGTGCCAGCAGTTTGAAGGGACAGGGCGGACAGCCCCAGCATTTT. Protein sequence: CASSLKGQGGQPQHF.

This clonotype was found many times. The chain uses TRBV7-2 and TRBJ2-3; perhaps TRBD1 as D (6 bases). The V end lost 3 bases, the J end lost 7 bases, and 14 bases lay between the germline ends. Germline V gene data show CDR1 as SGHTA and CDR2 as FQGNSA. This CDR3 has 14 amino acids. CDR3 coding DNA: TGTGCCAGCAGCTTCTCCCGGGACAAAAATACGCAGTATTTT. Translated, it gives CASSFSRDKNTQYF.

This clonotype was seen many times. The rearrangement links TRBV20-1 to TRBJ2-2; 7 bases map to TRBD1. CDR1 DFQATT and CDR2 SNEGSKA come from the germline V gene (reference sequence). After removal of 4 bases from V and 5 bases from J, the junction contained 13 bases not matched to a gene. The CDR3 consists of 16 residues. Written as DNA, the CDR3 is TGCAGTGCTACCGTCAACAGGGGCCTGGGAACCGGGGAGCTGTTTTTT. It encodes CSATVNRGLGTGELFF.

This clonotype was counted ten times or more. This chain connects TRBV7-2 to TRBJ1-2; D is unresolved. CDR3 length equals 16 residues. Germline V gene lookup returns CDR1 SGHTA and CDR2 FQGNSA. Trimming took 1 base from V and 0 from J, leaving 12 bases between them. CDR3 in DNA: TGTGCCAGCAGCTTAGGTTCACGAGTCGCTAACTATGGCTACACCTTC. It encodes CASSLGSRVANYGYTF.

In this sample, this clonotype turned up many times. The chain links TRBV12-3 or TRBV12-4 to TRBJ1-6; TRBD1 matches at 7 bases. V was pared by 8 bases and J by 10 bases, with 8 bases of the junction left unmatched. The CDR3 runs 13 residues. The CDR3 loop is CASRRDRESPLHF. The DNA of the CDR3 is TGTGCCAGCCGCCGTGACAGGGAATCACCCCTCCACTTT.

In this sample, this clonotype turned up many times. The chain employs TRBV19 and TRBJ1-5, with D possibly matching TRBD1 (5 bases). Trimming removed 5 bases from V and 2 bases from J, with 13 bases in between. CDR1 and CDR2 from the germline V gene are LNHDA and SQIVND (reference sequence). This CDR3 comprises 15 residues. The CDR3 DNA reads TGTGCCAGTAGTGTGGGGGGAGGTGGCAATCAGCCCCAGCATTTT. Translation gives CASSVGGGGNQPQHF.

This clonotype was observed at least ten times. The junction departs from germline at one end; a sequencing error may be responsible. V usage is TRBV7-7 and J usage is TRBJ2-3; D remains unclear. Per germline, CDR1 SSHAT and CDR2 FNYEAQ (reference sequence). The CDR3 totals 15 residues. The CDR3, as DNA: TGTGCTAGCAGCCCGGTCGCGGTTTCCACAGATACGCAGTATTTT. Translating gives CASSPVAVSTDTQYF.

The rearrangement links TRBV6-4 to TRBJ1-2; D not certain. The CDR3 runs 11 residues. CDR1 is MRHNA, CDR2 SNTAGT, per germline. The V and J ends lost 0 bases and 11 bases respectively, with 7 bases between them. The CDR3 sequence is CASSDSGRYTF. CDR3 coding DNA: TGTGCCAGCAGTGACTCAGGGCGATACACCTTC.

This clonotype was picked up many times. CDR3 region: CASILAGVATDTQYF. CDR3 nucleotides: TGTGCCAGCATCCTAGCGGGGGTCGCGACAGATACGCAGTATTTT. This sequence joins TRBV28 and TRBJ2-3; TRBD2 aligns across 10 bases. J was trimmed by 3 bases and V by 7 bases; bases with no gene match: 7. Germline values: CDR1 MDHEN, CDR2 SYDVKM. The CDR3 is 15 residues long.

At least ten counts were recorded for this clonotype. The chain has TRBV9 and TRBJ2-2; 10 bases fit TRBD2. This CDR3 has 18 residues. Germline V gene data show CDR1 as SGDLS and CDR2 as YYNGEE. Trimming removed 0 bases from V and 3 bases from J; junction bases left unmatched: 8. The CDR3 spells CASSVGPRLAGDTGELFF. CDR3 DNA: TGTGCCAGCAGCGTAGGCCCCCGACTAGCGGGCGACACCGGGGAGCTGTTTTTT.

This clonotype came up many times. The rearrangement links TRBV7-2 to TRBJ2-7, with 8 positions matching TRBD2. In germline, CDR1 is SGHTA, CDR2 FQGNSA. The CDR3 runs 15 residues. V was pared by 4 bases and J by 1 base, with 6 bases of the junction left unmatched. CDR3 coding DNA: TGTGCCAGCAGCTCGCAAGCGGGAGAGTCCTACGAGCAGTACTTC. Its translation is CASSSQAGESYEQYF.